This TCR beta chain was documented in a study of memory CD4+ T cells and cytomegalovirus serostatus. Germline V lookup: CDR1 MNHEY, CDR2 SMNVEV (reference sequence). The V and J ends lost 10 bases and 8 bases respectively, with 14 bases between them. This CDR3 region has 11 residues. Single viable CD3+CD4+CD8-CD45RO+ cells were sorted as the memory CD4+ T cells. Measured with immunoSEQ multiplex PCR; TCRdb has only the in-frame clones, and not every one. This sample yields 65,000 to 95,000 clones, of which 65% to 85% are seen a single time; around 0.77% belongs to the top ten. The rearrangement links TRBV27 to TRBJ1-2; a weak D match, TRBD1 (6 bases). Source material: memory CD4+ T cells from blood. This clonotype was sampled from an adult in good health and CMV-seronegative. The CDR3 sequence: CATSTGNGYTF. CDR3 coding DNA: TGTGCCACCTCTACAGGGAACGGCTACACCTTC.